This T cell receptor (beta chain) was observed in a study of immune evolution from preneoplasia to lung adenocarcinoma. Study at large: HLA loss of heterozygosity: around 6.5% AIS, about 15% MIA, approximately 31% ADC, none AAH. Study observations and caveats: Clonality was highest in normal lung, lower in later-stage lesions apparently. KRAS-mutant nodules had the highest T cell clonality.

Generated by immunoSEQ multiplex PCR, the TCRdb table keeps only in-frame clones and is missing some. The top ten clones hold approximately 6.2% of a sample with about 40,000 clones, 74% of them seen once. Patient tissue came from resections in Japan or China, 2014–2017. The germline V gene has CDR1 ENHRY and CDR2 SYGVKD. Trimming left V 7 bases short and J 5 bases short, with 11 bases between. The CDR3 covers 13 residues. This clone was counted between two and nine times. What it binds is not known. Sequenced sample: FFPE invasive lung adenocarcinoma tissue. The sequence derives from a person aged 55-75 years with lung adenocarcinoma. V usage is TRBV10-3 and J usage is TRBJ2-2; D is unresolved. In DNA, the CDR3 is TGTGCCATCACCGGCCAGGTTACCGGGGAGCTGTTTTTT. Its translation: CAITGQVTGELFF.